A selection of T cell receptor beta chains follows, all from one sample in a study of brain metastases from non-small cell lung cancer. Only in-frame clones appear in the TCRdb table, and some are missing; sequencing was by immunoSEQ multiplex PCR. The data contain 4,000 to 5,000 clones, roughly 89% of them seen just once; the ten biggest clones take up under 6.5%. Sequencing input: primary lung tumor tissue. All receptors come from a donor at least 40 years old with non-small cell lung cancer. Both conserved end residues are part of each CDR3. Fields, in order: CDR3 length, V gene, J gene, D gene, clone size, CDR3 protein, CDR3 DNA. D genes are given only for firm matches. Clone size is given for some rows only: seen once, a few or many times, or a class if the clone is expanded.

>15|TRBV19|TRBJ2-1|TRBD2|.
CASTSLAGGPNEQFF
TGTGCCAGTACCTCCCTAGCGGGAGGGCCTAATGAGCAGTTCTTC
>14|TRBV2|TRBJ1-1|.|.
CASSEQGPSPKAFF
TGTGCCAGCAGTGAACAGGGCCCCAGCCCAAAAGCTTTCTTT
>13|TRBV19|TRBJ1-1|.|.
CASSITKNTEAFF
TGTGCCAGTAGTATAACGAAGAACACTGAAGCTTTCTTT
>12|TRBV27|TRBJ2-3|.|.
CASSPTRDTQYF
TGTGCCAGCAGCCCCACGCGAGATACGCAGTATTTT
>15|TRBV6-5|TRBJ1-1|.|.
CASSSNERGNTEAFF
TGTGCCAGCAGTTCCAATGAGAGGGGGAACACTGAAGCTTTCTTT
>14|TRBV2|TRBJ2-7|TRBD1|.
CASRDLGQTYEQYF
TGTGCCAGCAGGGATTTGGGACAGACCTACGAGCAGTACTTC
>14|TRBV6-5|TRBJ1-1|TRBD1|.
CASRSGTGLTEAFF
TGTGCCAGCAGGTCAGGGACAGGTCTCACTGAAGCTTTCTTT
>14|TRBV6-5|TRBJ2-2|.|.
CASSLPGAGGELFF
TGTGCCAGCAGTCTCCCAGGGGCGGGCGGGGAGCTGTTTTTT
>17|TRBV5-1|TRBJ2-5|TRBD2|.
CASSLEASGSVSETQYF
TGCGCCAGCAGCTTGGAAGCTAGCGGGAGTGTCTCGGAGACCCAGTACTTC
>13|TRBV3-1/TRBV3-2|TRBJ1-1|.|.
CASSQKGNTEAFF
TGTGCCAGCAGCCAAAAAGGAAACACTGAAGCTTTCTTT
>16|TRBV10-3|TRBJ1-6|.|.
CAISEFGSSYNSPLHF
TGTGCCATCAGTGAGTTTGGGAGCTCCTATAATTCACCCCTCCACTTT
>11|TRBV29-1|TRBJ2-3|.|.
CSASWADTQYF
TGCAGCGCATCGTGGGCAGATACGCAGTATTTT
>13|TRBV2|TRBJ1-5|.|.
CASSAGLWQPQHF
TGTGCCAGCAGTGCAGGGCTCTGGCAGCCCCAGCATTTT
>17|TRBV3-1/TRBV3-2|TRBJ2-6|.|.
CASSQAEYPPGANVLTF
TGTGCCAGCAGCCAAGCCGAATATCCCCCTGGGGCCAACGTCCTGACTTTC
>17|TRBV11-2|TRBJ2-4|.|.
CASSEDYRVVTKNIQYF
TGTGCCAGCAGCGAAGACTACAGGGTGGTGACCAAAAACATTCAGTACTTC
>14|TRBV10-1|TRBJ2-7|.|.
CASSESRMDSRRYF
TGCGCCAGCAGTGAGTCTAGGATGGACTCCCGGCGGTACTTC
>19|TRBV11-3|TRBJ2-1|.|.
CASSLGRSSVRGSYNEQFF
TGTGCCAGCAGCTTAGGCAGATCTAGCGTCCGCGGGTCCTACAATGAGCAGTTCTTC
>13|TRBV5-6|TRBJ2-7|.|once
CASSLGQGDEQYF
TGTGCCAGCAGCTTGGGGCAAGGGGACGAGCAGTACTTC
>16|TRBV9|TRBJ2-1|TRBD2|.
CASSVGPSGRADEQFF
TGTGCCAGCAGCGTAGGTCCTAGCGGGAGGGCCGATGAGCAGTTCTTC
>14|TRBV28|TRBJ2-5|.|few
CASSLGGELETQYF
TGTGCCAGCAGTCTTGGCGGGGAATTAGAGACCCAGTACTTC
>13|TRBV5-6|TRBJ2-1|.|.
CASSTPGKDEQFF
TGTGCCAGCAGCACCCCAGGGAAGGATGAGCAGTTCTTC
>14|TRBV4-1|TRBJ2-1|.|.
CASSRDSAYNEQFF
TGCGCTAGCAGCCGTGACTCGGCCTACAATGAGCAGTTCTTC
>16|TRBV5-1|TRBJ2-1|TRBD2|.
CASSSRLAQPHNEQFF
TGCGCCAGCAGCTCCAGACTAGCCCAACCGCACAATGAGCAGTTCTTC
>14|TRBV3-1/TRBV3-2|TRBJ2-5|.|once
CASSQGQAQETQYF
TGTGCCAGCAGCCAAGGGCAGGCTCAAGAGACCCAGTACTTC
>19|TRBV5-4|TRBJ2-6|.|few
CASNKRRDTLLSGANVLTF
TGTGCCAGCAACAAGCGTAGGGACACGCTACTCTCTGGGGCCAACGTCCTGACTTTC
>13|TRBV12-3/TRBV12-4|TRBJ1-5|.|.
CASSLDGNQPQHF
TGTGCCAGCAGCCTAGACGGCAATCAGCCTCAGCATTTT
>16|TRBV7-9|TRBJ1-4|.|.
CASSSPPGIVDEKLFF
TGTGCCAGCAGCTCACCCCCCGGGATCGTGGATGAAAAACTGTTTTTT
>15|TRBV2|TRBJ1-6|TRBD1|.
CASREDRGNESPLHF
TGTGCCAGCAGGGAGGACAGGGGGAATGAATCACCCCTCCACTTT
>14|TRBV2|TRBJ2-7|TRBD2|.
CASSPREGGYEQYF
TGTGCCAGCAGTCCCCGGGAGGGCGGGTACGAGCAGTACTTC
>16|TRBV5-5|TRBJ2-7|.|.
CASSLQSAWGIYEQYF
TGTGCCAGCAGCTTACAGTCGGCTTGGGGGATTTACGAGCAGTACTTC
>15|TRBV5-1|TRBJ2-7|TRBD2|.
CASSERSGINYEQYF
TGCGCCAGCAGCGAACGTAGCGGGATCAATTACGAGCAGTACTTC
>14|TRBV19|TRBJ1-5|.|hyperexpanded
CASTVGGFNQPQHF
TGTGCCAGTACCGTCGGGGGGTTCAATCAGCCCCAGCATTTT
>14|TRBV28|TRBJ2-1|.|.
CASSLTRVGNEQFF
TGTGCCAGCAGTTTGACCCGGGTAGGCAATGAGCAATTCTTC
>13|TRBV11-3|TRBJ2-5|.|.
CASSAEVGETQYF
TGTGCCAGCAGCGCCGAGGTTGGGGAGACCCAGTACTTC
>13|TRBV29-1|TRBJ2-7|TRBD2|.
CSVVAGGPYEQYF
TGCAGCGTTGTAGCGGGAGGCCCCTACGAGCAGTACTTC
>14|TRBV3-1/TRBV3-2|TRBJ2-7|.|once
CASSHVRDEYEQYF
TGTGCCAGCAGCCATGTTAGGGATGAGTACGAGCAGTACTTC
>14|TRBV6-4|TRBJ2-3|.|.
CAKRRPWGTDTQYF
TGTGCCAAGCGGCGACCATGGGGCACAGATACGCAGTATTTT